A single sample is the source of the 28 T cell receptor beta chains below, sequenced in a study of identifying expanded T cells in peripheral blood (dated by TCRdb to about 2019). Libraries were built with the immunoSEQ multiplex PCR assay. This is the immuneACCESS table as TCRdb keeps it, with only in-frame sequences that have V and J called. A part of the clones is gone; compared with another copy, unresolved V genes explain less than half, and the rest is unexplained. In this sample the table shows 95,000 to 100,000 clones, around 85% of which occur a single time. The top ten clones comprise 17% of the sample. The specimen sequenced was blood. Receptor source: a person aged 18 to 69 in good health.

As regards this clone: Other DNA sequences from this sample encode an identical CDR3 as well. The chain uses TRBV18 and TRBJ1-1, with D possibly TRBD1 on 6 matching bases. CDR1 and CDR2 (germline): KGHSH, LQKENI. CDR3 length: 13 residues. The ends were cut back, 3 bases at V and 1 base at J, with 6 bases in the middle. CDR3 loop: CASSPGQNTEAFF. The CDR3 DNA sequence: TGTGCCAGCTCACCGGGACAGAACACTGAAGCTTTCTTT.

The CDR3 nucleotides are TGTGCCAGCGCCCGGGATTCATACGAGCAGTACTTC. It specifies CASARDSYEQYF. The chain carries TRBV27 and TRBJ2-7; a possible D gene is TRBD2 (5 bases). Trimming shortened V by 8 bases and J by 4 bases, and 12 bases separated the two germline ends. The CDR3 loop spans 12 amino acids. Germline lookup yields CDR1 MNHEY and CDR2 SMNVEV (reference sequence).

The chain links TRBV19 to TRBJ2-7, with a possible D match to TRBD1 (6 bases). The germline V gene has CDR1 LNHDA and CDR2 SQIVND (reference sequence). V gave up 5 bases and J gave up 4 bases, with 12 bases separating them. The CDR3 is made up of 13 amino acids. The CDR3 DNA is TGTGCCAGTAGTTTGACAGGAACGTACGAGCAGTACTTC. Residues: CASSLTGTYEQYF.

This rearrangement joins TRBV6-5 to TRBJ1-4; the match to TRBD1 covers 8 bases. The germline gives CDR1 MNHEY, CDR2 SVGAGI. J gave up 5 bases and V 4 bases, and 3 bases lay outside the gene matches. The CDR3 runs to 14 residues. CDR3 sequence reads: CASSLGQGNEKLFF. CDR3 bases: TGTGCCAGCAGTTTAGGACAGGGAAATGAAAAACTGTTTTTT.

This clone was observed once. This chain uses TRBV4-3 with TRBJ1-1; no firm D call. CDR3 length: 14 amino acids. CDR1 is LGHNA, CDR2 YSLEER, per germline. V gave up 4 bases and J gave up 3 bases, with 12 bases separating them. The CDR3 here is CASSPRYRYTEAFF. The DNA for the CDR3 is TGCGCCAGCAGCCCCCGGTACAGATACACTGAAGCTTTCTTT.

The chain combines TRBV28 with TRBJ2-7; D gene ambiguous. The CDR3 loop spans 14 amino acids. V was cut by 5 bases and J by 6 bases, with 17 bases left in between. Germline CDR1 and CDR2: MDHEN and SYDVKM. This chain's CDR3 is CASSPLRVWGEQYF. The CDR3 region has the DNA TGTGCCAGCAGTCCCCTTAGGGTGTGGGGCGAGCAGTACTTC.

V is TRBV7-9 and J is TRBJ2-3; perhaps D is TRBD1 or TRBD2 (5 bases each). The CDR3 spans 15 residues. The germline gives CDR1 SEHNR, CDR2 FQNEAQ (reference sequence). Trimming took off 5 bases at V and 6 bases at J, with 18 bases between the two ends. CDR3 nucleotide sequence: TGTGCCAGCAGCCGGGACCGCCTGAGTGGGGATACGCAGTATTTT. Encoded protein: CASSRDRLSGDTQYF.

The chain recombines TRBV4-1 with TRBJ1-3; a weak D match, TRBD1 (5 bases). The germline CDR1 and CDR2 sequences are MGHRA and YSYEKL. V was trimmed by 5 bases and J by 1 base, leaving 15 bases between them. The CDR3 spans 16 residues. CDR3 coding DNA: TGCGCCAGCAGCAGCCCTTTGGGGGGGTCTGGAAACACCATATATTTT. Its protein is CASSSPLGGSGNTIYF.

The rearrangement links TRBV6-5 to TRBJ2-2; D possibly corresponds to TRBD1 (5 bases). The length of the CDR3 is 15 residues. Trimming pared 0 bases from V and 0 bases from J, leaving 5 bases between. The germline V gene has CDR1 MNHEY and CDR2 SVGAGI. CDR3 in DNA: TGTGCCAGCAGTTACTCGACAGCGAACACCGGGGAGCTGTTTTTT. Its translation is CASSYSTANTGELFF.

This rearrangement joins TRBV28 to TRBJ2-6; TRBD1 matches at 7 bases. The ends lost 5 bases at V and 2 bases at J; junction bases unmatched: 3. The CDR3 is made up of 15 amino acids. Germline V gene data show CDR1 as MDHEN and CDR2 as SYDVKM. The CDR3, as DNA: TGTGCCAGCAGTGGTACAGGGGCTGGGGCCAACGTCCTGACTTTC. Amino acid sequence: CASSGTGAGANVLTF.

The chain has TRBV6-5 and TRBJ2-5; the D is unclear. This CDR3 region has 12 residues. In germline, CDR1 is MNHEY, CDR2 SVGAGI. V lost 0 bases to trimming and J lost 13 bases, with 12 bases between them. The CDR3, as DNA: TGTGCCAGCAGTTACTCCGGCATTGTCTTGTACTTC. Translated, it gives CASSYSGIVLYF.

J is TRBJ1-6 and V is TRBV30, with 7 bases identical to TRBD1. Looked up from germline, CDR1 is GTSNPN and CDR2 is SVGIG (reference sequence). J lost 7 bases, V lost 3 bases, and 9 bases had no gene match. The CDR3 length is 15 residues. Here the CDR3 DNA reads TGTGCCTGGAGCCCACTCGGGACAGAGAATTCACCCCTCCACTTT. Protein sequence: CAWSPLGTENSPLHF.

This chain links TRBV7-9 with TRBJ1-2, with D unclear. This CDR3 comprises 16 residues. The V gene's germline CDR1 is SEHNR and CDR2 FQNEAQ (reference sequence). V was shortened by 6 bases and J by 6 bases, with 23 bases between the two germline ends. This CDR3 reads CASSFGNVRRDHGYTF. As DNA, the CDR3 is TGTGCCAGCAGTTTCGGAAATGTTCGACGCGATCATGGCTACACCTTC.

The J gene is TRBJ2-3, the V gene TRBV5-6; tentatively, D is TRBD2 (6 bases). This CDR3 is built from 15 residues. CDR1 is SGHDT, CDR2 YYEEEE, per germline. Trimming stripped 1 base from V and 2 bases from J, with 11 bases between. The CDR3 DNA sequence: TGTGCCAGCAGCTTGTATAGCGGTTACACAGATACGCAGTATTTT. Translating gives CASSLYSGYTDTQYF.

Details on this clone: A read error may account for a junction end that differs from germline. The rearrangement joins TRBV6-5 to TRBJ2-7, with no clear D. From germline, CDR1 is MNHEY and CDR2 SVGAGI. This CDR3 contains 11 residues. This chain's CDR3 is CASSDSYEQYF. The CDR3 bases are TGTGCCAGCAGTGACTCCTACGAGCAGTACTTC.

This rearrangement joins TRBV6-5 to TRBJ2-2, with 7 bases fitting TRBD1. The CDR3 loop spans 14 amino acids. V lost 6 bases to trimming and J lost 6 bases; unmatched junction nucleotides: 7. CDR1 and CDR2 (germline): MNHEY, SVGAGI. The CDR3 DNA follows: TGTGCCAGCAGGCCCCCAGGGGGTCCCGGGGAGCTGTTTTTT. Protein sequence: CASRPPGGPGELFF.

The chain links TRBV29-1 to TRBJ1-1, with TRBD1 as a possible D gene (5 bases). V was cut by 6 bases and J by 1 base, with 15 bases left in between. Germline CDR1 is SQVTM and CDR2 is ANQGSEA. There are 14 residues in the CDR3. In nucleotides, the CDR3 is TGCAGCGTCGCGAGCGGGACTTCGAACACTGAAGCTTTCTTT. Its translation: CSVASGTSNTEAFF.

The chain is built from TRBV9 and TRBJ2-7; the match to TRBD2 covers 9 bases. The CDR3 has 16 amino acids. Per germline, CDR1 SGDLS and CDR2 YYNGEE. J gave up 7 bases and V 4 bases, and 15 bases lay outside the gene matches. In DNA, the CDR3 is TGTGCCAGCAGCCCCCTCGCAGCGGGGGGACCTAAGGAGCAGTACTTC. Amino acids: CASSPLAAGGPKEQYF.

V gene TRBV6-1 combines with J gene TRBJ2-3, with TRBD2 as a possible D gene (6 bases). The CDR3 contains 15 residues. Germline values: CDR1 MNHNS, CDR2 SASEGT. V was pared by 4 bases and J by 6 bases, with 17 bases between. The CDR3 DNA reads TGTGCCAGCAGTGTCGGCAGCGTAGGAGGGGATACGCAGTATTTT. Translating it yields CASSVGSVGGDTQYF.

This chain uses TRBV5-6 with TRBJ2-3; TRBD2 is a possible D gene (5 bases). V was clipped by 6 bases and J by 5 bases, with 16 bases between them. Per germline, CDR1 SGHDT and CDR2 YYEEEE. The CDR3 spans 14 residues. The CDR3 loop is CASNFGLGRDTQYF. CDR3 nucleotide sequence: TGTGCCAGCAACTTTGGACTGGGGAGAGATACGCAGTATTTT.

The chain recombines TRBV7-9 with TRBJ1-1; tentatively, D is TRBD1 (6 bases). With 4 bases removed from V and 4 bases from J, the gap between germline ends came to 16 bases. Germline values: CDR1 SEHNR, CDR2 FQNEAQ (reference sequence). This CDR3 contains 15 residues. CDR3 amino acids: CASSSQGRDGTEAFF. The CDR3 nucleotides are TGTGCCAGCAGCTCCCAGGGGAGGGATGGCACTGAAGCTTTCTTT. The whole variable domain, filled in from reference TRBV7-9 and TRBJ1-1, reads DTGVSQNPRHKITKRGQNVTFRCDPISEHNRLYWYRQTLGQGPEFLTYFQNEAQLEKSRLLSDRFSAERPKGSFSTLEIQRTEQGDSAMYLCASSSQGRDGTEAFFGQGTRLTVV.

The chain combines TRBV5-4 with TRBJ2-1, with 8 bases lining up with TRBD1. Germline V gives CDR1 SGHNT, CDR2 YYREEE (reference sequence). The CDR3 consists of 15 residues. The J segment lost 2 bases and the V segment lost 7 bases, leaving 8 bases of the junction unmatched. The CDR3 coding sequence is TGTGCCAGCCACAACAGGGGGAGTACCTACAATGAGCAGTTCTTC. Its protein is CASHNRGSTYNEQFF.

In this sample, this clone turned up a few times. The J gene is TRBJ2-3, the V gene TRBV2; a possible D gene is TRBD2 (6 bases). The CDR3 is 16 amino acids. The germline V gene encodes CDR1 SNHLY and CDR2 FYNNEI. With 8 bases removed from V and 1 base from J, the gap between germline ends came to 19 bases. The CDR3 region is CASFLSQAGRTDTQYF. CDR3 sequence (DNA): TGTGCCAGCTTCCTCTCACAGGCGGGGCGCACAGATACGCAGTATTTT.

The chain couples TRBV6-5 to TRBJ1-5; a weak D match, TRBD1 (6 bases). In germline, CDR1 is MNHEY, CDR2 SVGAGI. This CDR3 has 13 amino acids. The germline V and J ends were trimmed by 6 bases and 3 bases, with 9 bases remaining between them. CDR3 nucleotides: TGTGCCAGCAGGGGGACAAACAATCAGCCCCAGCATTTT. Its protein product is CASRGTNNQPQHF.

This chain connects TRBV5-4 to TRBJ1-1; no definite D call. V was trimmed by 0 bases and J by 3 bases, leaving 9 bases between them. Germline loops: CDR1 SGHNT, CDR2 YYREEE (reference sequence). The CDR3 length is 14 residues. CDR3: CASSLAAGDTEAFF. DNA of the CDR3: TGTGCCAGCAGCTTGGCGGCCGGGGACACTGAAGCTTTCTTT.

In nucleotides, the CDR3 is TGTGCCAGCAGCTTGTTTAGGGGCCCTACCAACTATGGCTACACCTTC. It specifies CASSLFRGPTNYGYTF. This chain links TRBV5-5 with TRBJ1-2, with D perhaps matching TRBD1 (5 bases). The V end lost 1 base, the J end lost 2 bases, and 15 bases lay between the germline ends. CDR3 length: 16 amino acids. CDR1 and CDR2 (germline): SGHKS, YYEKEE (reference sequence).

This clone appeared once. The chain recombines TRBV2 with TRBJ2-1, with D tentatively TRBD1 or TRBD2 (6 bases each). CDR1 and CDR2 from the germline V gene are SNHLY and FYNNEI. V lost 4 bases, J lost 4 bases, and 11 bases lay in between. The CDR3 sequence is 14 residues long. The CDR3, as DNA: TGTGCCAGCAGTGTTCTAGGGGGGTACAATGAGCAGTTCTTC. This translates into CASSVLGGYNEQFF.

V gene TRBV15 combines with J gene TRBJ2-2, with 9 bases matching TRBD2. The CDR3 sequence is 18 residues long. V shed 0 bases, J shed 4 bases, and the junction held 9 bases outside the gene matches. From germline, CDR1 is LNHNV and CDR2 YYDKDF (reference sequence). CDR3 in amino acids: CATSRDWGSGGFTGELFF. Here the CDR3 DNA reads TGTGCCACCAGCAGAGATTGGGGCAGCGGGGGGTTCACCGGGGAGCTGTTTTTT.